This T cell receptor (beta chain) was recorded in a study of regulatory T cells in long-lasting Graves disease. This clonotype was detected only a few times. Library construction for TCR beta used iRepertoire HTBI primers and Arm-PCR of CDR3 regions. One entry per CDR3 protein, called by TCRdb with MiXCR from the multiplex PCR reads. The sample holds about 430,000 distinct CDR3 sequences, 15% seen once. This CDR3 comprises 15 residues. From germline, CDR1 is DFQATT and CDR2 SNEGSKA (reference sequence). The V segment lost 2 bases and the J segment 3 bases; nucleotides outside the gene matches: 8. As for time point: newly diagnosed GD, antithyroid drugs for less than 3 months. The TCR library used RNA extracted from PBMCs. This sample also belongs to another study, concerning T cells in Graves' hyperthyroidism and ophthalmopathy.

This receptor was obtained from a woman aged 40 to 50 with Graves disease. The chain combines TRBV20-1 with TRBJ2-7, with 9 bases matching TRBD1. The sample was peripheral blood mononuclear cells (PBMCs), taken at new diagnosis, from a patient treated with antithyroid drugs. CDR3 region: CSARHMGQGNYEQYF. The CDR3 nucleotides are TGCAGTGCTAGACATATGGGACAGGGAAACTACGAGCAGTACTTC.